A single sample gave rise to the 12 T cell receptor beta chains below, sequenced in a study of radiation and T cells in renal cell carcinoma. Only in-frame clones appear in the TCRdb table, and some are missing; sequencing was by immunoSEQ multiplex PCR. The table has some 46,000 clones, roughly 82% seen once. Time point given: blood 4 weeks post-SBRT, at nephrectomy. The treatment was: 15 Gy SBRT to primary tumor, nephrectomy 4 weeks later. The sequences come from blood, collected from a patient whose treatment included radiotherapy and nephrectomy. These TCRs come from a woman aged 65 to 85 with renal cell carcinoma.

This rearrangement joins TRBV6-5 to TRBJ2-7; a weak D match, TRBD1 (6 bases). CDR3 size: 15 residues. The V end was cut by 4 bases, the J end by 1 base, with 14 bases between. Germline CDR1 and CDR2: MNHEY and SVGAGI. The CDR3 protein is CASSSPGTLSYEQYF. The DNA of the CDR3 is TGTGCCAGCAGTTCCCCCGGGACATTATCCTACGAGCAGTACTTC.

The rearrangement uses TRBV2 and TRBJ2-7, with TRBD1 as a possible D gene (7 bases). Germline CDR1 is SNHLY and CDR2 is FYNNEI. The CDR3 is 14 amino acids. V dropped 7 bases and J dropped 2 bases, with 15 bases sitting between them. In DNA, the CDR3 is TGTGCCAGCATCCTCGACAGGGAGGCCTACGAGCAGTACTTC. Translated: CASILDREAYEQYF.

The V gene is TRBV29-1, the J gene TRBJ1-1; D perhaps matches TRBD1 (5 bases). CDR1 and CDR2 (germline): SQVTM, ANQGSEA. Trimming shortened V by 4 bases and J by 4 bases, and 7 bases separated the two germline ends. This CDR3 has 11 amino acids. CDR3 residues: CSVVGLTEAFF. As DNA, the CDR3 is TGCAGCGTTGTGGGACTCACTGAAGCTTTCTTT. The full variable domain, with the rest looked up from reference TRBV29-1 and TRBJ1-1, is SAVISQKPSRDICQRGTSLTIQCQVDSQVTMMFWYRQQPGQSLTLIATANQGSEATYESGFVIDKFPISRPNLTFSTLTVSNMSPEDSSIYLCSVVGLTEAFFGQGTRLTVV.

V usage is TRBV14 and J usage is TRBJ2-5; no clear D gene. The CDR3 contains 16 residues. Germline loops: CDR1 SGHDN, CDR2 FVKESK. The V end lost 0 bases, the J end lost 0 bases, and 11 bases lay between the germline ends. The CDR3 region has the DNA TGTGCCAGCAGCCAAGATCACTACGAGTACCAAGAGACCCAGTACTTC. Residues: CASSQDHYEYQETQYF.

The chain recombines TRBV9 with TRBJ2-7, with 7 positions matching TRBD2. Germline lookup yields CDR1 SGDLS and CDR2 YYNGEE. The CDR3 extends over 14 amino acids. Trimming cost V 0 bases and J 4 bases; bases outside gene matches: 4. CDR3 nucleotides: TGTGCCAGCAGCGTAGCGGGGGAGGGGTACGAGCAGTACTTC. This translates into CASSVAGEGYEQYF.

The chain couples TRBV5-6 to TRBJ2-1; TRBD1 matches 8 bases. Per germline, CDR1 SGHDT and CDR2 YYEEEE. V was clipped by 1 base and J by 4 bases; unmatched bases: 4. The CDR3 is 15 amino acids. Written as DNA, the CDR3 is TGTGCCAGCAGCTTGTACACAGGGGGGTACAATGAGCAGTTCTTC. This gives the protein CASSLYTGGYNEQFF.

J is TRBJ1-6 and V is TRBV6-4, with D hard to call. The CDR3 covers 14 residues. Germline CDR1 reads MRHNA; CDR2 reads SNTAGT. V was pared by 5 bases and J by 4 bases, with 9 bases between. DNA of the CDR3: TGTGCCAGCAGTCTTGGAGAGTATAATTCACCCCTCCACTTT. Translation: CASSLGEYNSPLHF.

About this clone: Different DNA sequences within this sample yield the same CDR3. The chain couples TRBV5-1 to TRBJ2-5; a weak D match, TRBD2 (5 bases). V was trimmed by 5 bases and J by 4 bases, leaving 6 bases between them. CDR3 length: 11 residues. Germline V gene lookup returns CDR1 SGHRS and CDR2 YFSETQ. The CDR3 DNA sequence: TGCGCCAGCAGGGAGGCAGAGACCCAGTACTTC. Residues: CASREAETQYF.

The V call is TRBV5-1, the J call TRBJ2-3; no definite D call. V shed 3 bases and J shed 4 bases, with 9 bases lying between them. The CDR3 totals 13 residues. Germline-derived CDR1 and CDR2 are SGHRS and YFSETQ. CDR3 sequence reads: CASSYRLSDTQYF. The CDR3 region has the DNA TGCGCCAGCAGCTACCGCCTCTCAGATACGCAGTATTTT.

This clone was observed a handful of times. V gene TRBV9 combines with J gene TRBJ2-7; 11 bases map to TRBD1. Germline V gene sequence: CDR1 SGDLS, CDR2 YYNGEE. The CDR3 is 15 residues long. V was pared by 2 bases and J by 3 bases, with 4 bases of the junction left unmatched. DNA for the CDR3: TGTGCCAGCAGCGTGGGACAGGGGGGCGACTACGAGCAGTACTTC. Its protein product is CASSVGQGGDYEQYF.

V is TRBV6-6 and J is TRBJ1-2, with 9 positions matching TRBD1. The CDR3 spans 14 residues. From germline, CDR1 is MNHNY and CDR2 SVGAGI (reference sequence). Trimming at V came to 0 bases and at J to 6 bases, leaving 2 bases not matched to a gene. Here the CDR3 DNA reads TGTGCCAGCAGTTACTCGGGACAGGGAGATGGCTACACCTTC. It codes for CASSYSGQGDGYTF.

The chain carries TRBV5-1 and TRBJ2-5, with 8 bases fitting TRBD2. Germline assignment: CDR1 SGHRS and CDR2 YFSETQ. The V segment lost 0 bases and the J segment 4 bases; nucleotides outside the gene matches: 8. This CDR3 comprises 16 residues. The CDR3 DNA reads TGCGCCAGCAGCTTGGAACCAGCGGGAGAAGGAGAGACCCAGTACTTC. Amino acids: CASSLEPAGEGETQYF.